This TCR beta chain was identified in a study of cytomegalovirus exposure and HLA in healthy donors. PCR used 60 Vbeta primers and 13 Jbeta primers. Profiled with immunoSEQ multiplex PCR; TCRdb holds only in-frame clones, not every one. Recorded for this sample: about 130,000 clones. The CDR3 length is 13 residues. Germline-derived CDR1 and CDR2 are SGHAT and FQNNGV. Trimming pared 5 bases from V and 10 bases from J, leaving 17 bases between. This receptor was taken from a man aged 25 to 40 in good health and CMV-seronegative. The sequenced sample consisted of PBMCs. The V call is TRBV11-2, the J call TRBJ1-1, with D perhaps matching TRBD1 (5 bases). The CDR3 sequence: CASSPITAGGAFF. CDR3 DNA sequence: TGTGCCAGCAGCCCAATCACGGCGGGGGGAGCTTTCTTT.